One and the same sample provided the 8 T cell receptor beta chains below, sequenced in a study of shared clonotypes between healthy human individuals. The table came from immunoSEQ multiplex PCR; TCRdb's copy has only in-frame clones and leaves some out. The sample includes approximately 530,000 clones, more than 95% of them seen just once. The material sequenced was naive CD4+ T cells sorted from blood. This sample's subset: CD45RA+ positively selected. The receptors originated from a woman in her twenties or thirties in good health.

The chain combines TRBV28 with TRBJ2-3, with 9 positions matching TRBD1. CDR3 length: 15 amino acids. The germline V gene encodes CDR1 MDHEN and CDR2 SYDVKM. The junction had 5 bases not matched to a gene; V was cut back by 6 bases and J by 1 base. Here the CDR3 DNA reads TGTGCCAGCAGGAAGGGGGACAGGGGCACAGATACGCAGTATTTT. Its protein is CASRKGDRGTDTQYF. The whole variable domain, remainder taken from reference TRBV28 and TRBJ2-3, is DVKVTQSSRYLVKRTGEKVFLECVQDMDHENMFWYRQDPGLGLRLIYFSYDVKMKEKGDIPEGYSVSREKKERFSLILESASTNQTSMYLCASRKGDRGTDTQYFGPGTRLTVL.

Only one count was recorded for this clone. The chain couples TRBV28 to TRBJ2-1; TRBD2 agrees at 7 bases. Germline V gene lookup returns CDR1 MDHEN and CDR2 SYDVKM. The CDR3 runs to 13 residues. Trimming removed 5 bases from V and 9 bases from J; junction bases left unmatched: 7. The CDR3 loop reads CASSLAGVGEQFF. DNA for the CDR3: TGTGCCAGCAGTCTCGCGGGAGTCGGTGAGCAGTTCTTC.

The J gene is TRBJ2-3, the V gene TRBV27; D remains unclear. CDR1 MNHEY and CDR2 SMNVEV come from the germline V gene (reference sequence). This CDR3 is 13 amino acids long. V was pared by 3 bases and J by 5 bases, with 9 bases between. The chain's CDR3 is CASSFEMRDTQYF. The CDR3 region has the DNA TGTGCCAGCAGTTTTGAAATGCGAGATACGCAGTATTTT.

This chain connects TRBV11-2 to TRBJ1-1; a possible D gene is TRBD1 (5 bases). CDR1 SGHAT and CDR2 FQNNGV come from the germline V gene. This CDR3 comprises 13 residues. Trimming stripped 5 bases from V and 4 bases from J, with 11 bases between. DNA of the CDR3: TGTGCCAGCAGCACTCAGGGTAGCACTGAAGCTTTCTTT. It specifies CASSTQGSTEAFF.

The CDR3 loop is CASSSTREPDTQYF. Written as DNA, the CDR3 is TGCGCCAGCAGCTCAACGCGGGAACCGGATACGCAGTATTTT. V is TRBV5-1 and J is TRBJ2-3, with D tentatively TRBD2 (6 bases). CDR1 and CDR2 from the germline V gene are SGHRS and YFSETQ. V lost 3 bases, J lost 6 bases, and 14 bases lay in between. This CDR3 has 14 residues. The variable domain in full, completed from reference TRBV5-1 and TRBJ2-3, reads KAGVTQTPRYLIKTRGQQVTLSCSPISGHRSVSWYQQTPGQGLQFLFEYFSETQRNKGNFPGRFSGRQFSNSRSEMNVSTLELGDSALYLCASSSTREPDTQYFGPGTRLTVL.

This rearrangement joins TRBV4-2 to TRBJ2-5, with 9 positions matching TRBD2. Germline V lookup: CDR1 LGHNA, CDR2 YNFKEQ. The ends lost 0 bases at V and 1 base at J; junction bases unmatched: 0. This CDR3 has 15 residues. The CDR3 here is CASSQETSGQETQYF. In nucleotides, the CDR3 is TGTGCCAGCAGCCAAGAGACTAGCGGCCAAGAGACCCAGTACTTC.

As DNA, the CDR3 is TGTGCCAGCAGCTTGGGGCCTCGAGGGACCCAGTACTTC. It translates to CASSLGPRGTQYF. V and J are TRBV5-6 and TRBJ2-5; D is unclear. This CDR3 region has 13 residues. Trimming cost V 0 bases and J 7 bases, with 10 bases left between them. Germline V gene lookup returns CDR1 SGHDT and CDR2 YYEEEE.

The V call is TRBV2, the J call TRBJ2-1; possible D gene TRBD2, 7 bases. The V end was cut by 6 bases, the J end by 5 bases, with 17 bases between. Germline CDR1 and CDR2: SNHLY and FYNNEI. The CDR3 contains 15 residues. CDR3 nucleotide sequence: TGTGCCAGCAGCGCCTGGGGGGGCCCGGACAATGAGCAGTTCTTC. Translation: CASSAWGGPDNEQFF.